The rows below give T cell receptor beta chains drawn from one sample of a study of T cell responses to AZD1222 COVID-19 vaccine. Profiling relied on immunoSEQ multiplex PCR, and the TCRdb table lists in-frame clones only, not all of them. The sample records 130,000 or so clones, roughly 90% being singletons. Here the sequenced sample was peripheral blood, taken on day 0 of AZD1222 vaccination. The receptors were gathered from an adult in good health. Each CDR3 is given with its conserved first and last residue. A D gene is named only where the DNA matches it firmly. Rows may omit the clone size; those that give it use once, few, many or a size class.

>TRBJ1-1|TRBV7-3|once|.
TGTGCCAGCAGCTCACAGGGTGGGACTGAAGCTTTCTTT
CASSSQGGTEAFF
>TRBJ1-6|TRBV6-1|.|.
TGTGCCAGCAGTGAAAATCGGGATATTTCACCCCTCCACTTT
CASSENRDISPLHF
>TRBJ1-3|TRBV24-1|.|.
TGTGCCACCAGTGAACCCGGGCCCTCTGGAAACACCATATATTTT
CATSEPGPSGNTIYF
>TRBJ2-7|TRBV6-5|.|TRBD1
TGTGCCAGCAGTAAACAGGGGGCGCTTTACGAGCAGTACTTC
CASSKQGALYEQYF
>TRBJ2-5|TRBV5-1|.|TRBD1
TGCGCCAGCAGCTTGGCCCCCGGGACAGGGTGGGAGACCCAGTACTTC
CASSLAPGTGWETQYF
>TRBJ2-1|TRBV9|.|.
TGTGCCAGCAGCGTAGACCCGGGAGTGGTTTACAATGAGCAGTTCTTC
CASSVDPGVVYNEQFF
>TRBJ1-5|TRBV19|.|.
TGTGCCAGTAGTCCTGGGGACTATAGCAATCAGCCCCAGCATTTT
CASSPGDYSNQPQHF
>TRBJ1-5|TRBV18|.|TRBD1
TGTGCCAGCTCACCAAGCCAGGGGGCAGGTCAGCCCCAGCATTTT
CASSPSQGAGQPQHF
>TRBJ2-7|TRBV4-1|.|.
TGCGCCAGCAGCCAAGATAGGTTGGGCTCCCTCTACGAGCAGTACTTC
CASSQDRLGSLYEQYF
>TRBJ1-5|TRBV9|.|TRBD1
TGTGCCAGCAGCGGGACAGGGACTAATCAGCCCCAGCATTTT
CASSGTGTNQPQHF
>TRBJ1-4|TRBV7-9|.|TRBD1
TGTGCCAGCAGCCAGCCCCAGGGGGGTAATGAAAAACTGTTTTTT
CASSQPQGGNEKLFF
>TRBJ2-2|TRBV29-1|.|.
TGCAGCGTTGATCTCGGGGGGCTCACCGGGGAGCTGTTTTTT
CSVDLGGLTGELFF
>TRBJ2-3|TRBV2|.|.
TGTGCCAGCAGTGTGCTGGGGGAGTCGTCAGATACGCAGTATTTT
CASSVLGESSDTQYF
>TRBJ2-7|TRBV30|.|.
TGTGCCTGGAGTTGGAGGTCCAGCTCCTACGAGCAGTACTTC
CAWSWRSSSYEQYF
>TRBJ1-2|TRBV29-1|.|TRBD1
TGCAGCGTTGATAACCGGGACAGGGGTGGCTACACCTTC
CSVDNRDRGGYTF
>TRBJ2-5|TRBV4-2|.|TRBD1
TGTGCCAGCAGCCAAGGACAGGGCGTTGTCCAAGAGACCCAGTACTTC
CASSQGQGVVQETQYF
>TRBJ1-5|TRBV6-5|.|TRBD1
TGTGCCAGCAGTTACGCGGACAGGCTCCGAGGGGCCCAGCATTTT
CASSYADRLRGAQHF
>TRBJ2-3|TRBV7-8|.|.
TGTGCCAGCAGCCCCTCCCGACTACCAAGTAGGCAGTATTTT
CASSPSRLPSRQYF
>TRBJ2-5|TRBV9|once|TRBD1
TGTGCCAGCAGCGTAGCAGGACAGGGGAGGCAAGAGACCCAGTACTTC
CASSVAGQGRQETQYF
>TRBJ2-2|TRBV7-8|.|TRBD2
TGTGCCAGCAGCCGGACTAGCGGGAACACCGGGGAGCTGTTTTTT
CASSRTSGNTGELFF
>TRBJ2-7|TRBV6-5|few|TRBD1
TGTGCCAGCAGTCCGAGGGGGACAGCTACCTACGAGCAGTACTTC
CASSPRGTATYEQYF
>TRBJ2-5|TRBV7-8|.|.
TGTGCCAGCAGCTTACGAGGAAAAGAGACCCAGTACTTC
CASSLRGKETQYF
>TRBJ1-3|TRBV19|.|.
TGTGCCAGTAGTTTTGGCCCTGGAAACACCATATATTTT
CASSFGPGNTIYF
>TRBJ1-5|TRBV2|.|.
TGTGCCAGCAGTGAAGGTTGGGGACGGGGAGGGGATCATCAGCCCCAGCATTTT
CASSEGWGRGGDHQPQHF
>TRBJ2-3|TRBV5-4|.|.
TGTGCCAGCAAAGGGGTCAGGACCAGCACAGATACGCAGTATTTT
CASKGVRTSTDTQYF
>TRBJ2-3|TRBV28|.|.
TGTGCCAGCAGTTTTTCGGTAATCCCTTATACGCAGTATTTT
CASSFSVIPYTQYF
>TRBJ2-1|TRBV5-6|.|.
TGTGCCAGCAGCTTGGGGGGTAGGCCGTTCTTC
CASSLGGRPFF
>TRBJ1-2|TRBV5-1|.|.
TGCGCCAGCAGCTTGGGCGGGGCTCAGGGGCTTACTGGCTACACCTTC
CASSLGGAQGLTGYTF
>TRBJ1-5|TRBV6-5|once|.
TGTGCCAGCAGTCAGACCTGGCCCCAGCATTTT
CASSQTWPQHF
>TRBJ1-1|TRBV5-1|.|TRBD1
TGCGCCAGCAGCTTTGAGGGAGGGACAGGGACCACTGAAGCTTTCTTT
CASSFEGGTGTTEAFF
>TRBJ2-7|TRBV19|.|.
TGTGCCAGTAGTATGGGGGCGGGATTCCTCTACGAGCAGTACTTC
CASSMGAGFLYEQYF
>TRBJ1-6|TRBV9|.|.
TGTGCCAGCAGCGTAGATGGATATAATTCACCCCTCCACTTT
CASSVDGYNSPLHF
>TRBJ2-3|TRBV24-1|.|.
TGTGCCACCAGTGAATGGGTAGGCACAGATACGCAGTATTTT
CATSEWVGTDTQYF
>TRBJ2-7|TRBV7-8|.|TRBD2
TGTGCCAGCAGCTGGACTAGCGGCTCCTACGAGCAGTACTTC
CASSWTSGSYEQYF
>TRBJ2-7|TRBV6-2/TRBV6-3|once|.
TGTGCCAGCAGTTATAGAGGGAGCCAACACGAGCAGTACTTC
CASSYRGSQHEQYF
>TRBJ2-5|TRBV29-1|.|.
TGCAGCGTGGCTAGCGCGGGGGCATGGGAGACCCAGTACTTC
CSVASAGAWETQYF
>TRBJ1-2|TRBV28|.|.
TGTGCCAGCAGTTTAACCCACGGGGGCTATGGCTACACCTTC
CASSLTHGGYGYTF
>TRBJ1-3|TRBV5-4|.|.
TGTGCCAGCAGCCCTGGCTATATGTCCGGGAGAGGAAACACCATATATTTT
CASSPGYMSGRGNTIYF
>TRBJ2-1|TRBV4-1|.|.
TGCGCCAGCAGCCCCGCCGGGGTAGGTCAAAGCAATGAGCAGTTCTTC
CASSPAGVGQSNEQFF
>TRBJ2-1|TRBV7-3|.|.
TGTGCCAGCAGCTTAATAGGCGGCAATGAGCAGTTCTTC
CASSLIGGNEQFF
>TRBJ2-1|TRBV4-2|.|.
TGTGCCAGCAGCCTCGCCGGGACACAATACAATGAGCAGTTCTTC
CASSLAGTQYNEQFF
>TRBJ1-3|TRBV7-9|.|TRBD1
TGTGCCAGCAGCCCCGGGACAGATTCGGGAAACACCATATATTTT
CASSPGTDSGNTIYF
>TRBJ1-4|TRBV5-6|.|TRBD1
TGTGCCAGCAGCCTAGCCGACAGGGTGAGAGAAAAACTGTTTTTT
CASSLADRVREKLFF
>TRBJ1-2|TRBV5-1|.|.
TGCGCCAGCAGCATGACAGCTAACTATGGCTACACCTTC
CASSMTANYGYTF
>TRBJ2-5|TRBV5-4|.|TRBD2
TGTGCCAGCAGCCTAGGTTTGGCGGGAGGCAAGACCCAGTACTTC
CASSLGLAGGKTQYF
>TRBJ1-4|TRBV6-1|once|.
TGTGCCAGCAGTGACGTACAGGGCCGCCCTAATGAAAAACTGTTTTTT
CASSDVQGRPNEKLFF